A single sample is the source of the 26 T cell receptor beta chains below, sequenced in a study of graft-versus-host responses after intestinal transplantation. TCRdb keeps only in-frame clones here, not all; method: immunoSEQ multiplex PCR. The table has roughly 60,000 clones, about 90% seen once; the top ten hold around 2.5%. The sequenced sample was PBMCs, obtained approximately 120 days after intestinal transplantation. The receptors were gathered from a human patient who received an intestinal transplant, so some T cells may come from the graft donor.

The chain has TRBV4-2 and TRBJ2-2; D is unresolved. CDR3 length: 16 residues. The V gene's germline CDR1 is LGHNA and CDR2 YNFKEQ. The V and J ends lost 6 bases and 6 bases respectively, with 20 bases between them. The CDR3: CASSKELTRVSGELFF. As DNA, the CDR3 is TGTGCCAGCAGTAAGGAGCTCACTCGGGTGTCCGGGGAGCTGTTTTTT.

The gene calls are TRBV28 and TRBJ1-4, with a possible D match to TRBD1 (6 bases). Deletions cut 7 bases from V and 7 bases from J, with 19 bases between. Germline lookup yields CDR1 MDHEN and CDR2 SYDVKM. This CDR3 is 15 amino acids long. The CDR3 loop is CASTRRGLRIEKLFF. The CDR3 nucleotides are TGTGCCAGCACCCGACGGGGGCTTCGGATTGAAAAACTGTTTTTT. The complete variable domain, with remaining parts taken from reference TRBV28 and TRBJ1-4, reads DVKVTQSSRYLVKRTGEKVFLECVQDMDHENMFWYRQDPGLGLRLIYFSYDVKMKEKGDIPEGYSVSREKKERFSLILESASTNQTSMYLCASTRRGLRIEKLFFGSGTQLSVL.

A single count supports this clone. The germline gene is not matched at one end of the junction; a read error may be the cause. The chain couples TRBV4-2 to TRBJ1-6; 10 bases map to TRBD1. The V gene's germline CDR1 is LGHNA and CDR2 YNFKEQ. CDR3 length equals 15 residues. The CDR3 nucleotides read TGTGCCAACAGCCCCCCGGACAGGGGGAATTCACCCCTCCACTTT. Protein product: CANSPPDRGNSPLHF.

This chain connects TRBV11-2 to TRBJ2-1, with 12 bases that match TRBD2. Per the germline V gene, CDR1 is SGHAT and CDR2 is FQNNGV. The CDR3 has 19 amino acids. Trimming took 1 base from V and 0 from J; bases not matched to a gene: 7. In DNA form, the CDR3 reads TGTGCCAGCAGCTTAGTATCTAGCGGGAGGGCCACCTCCTACAATGAGCAGTTCTTC. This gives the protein CASSLVSSGRATSYNEQFF.

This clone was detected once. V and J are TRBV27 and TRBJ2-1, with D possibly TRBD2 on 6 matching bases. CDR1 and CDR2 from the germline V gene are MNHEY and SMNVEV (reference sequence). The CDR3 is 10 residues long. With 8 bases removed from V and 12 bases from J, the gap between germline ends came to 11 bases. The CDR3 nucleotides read TGTGCCAGCGTCCCGGGACTGCAGTTCTTC. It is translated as CASVPGLQFF.

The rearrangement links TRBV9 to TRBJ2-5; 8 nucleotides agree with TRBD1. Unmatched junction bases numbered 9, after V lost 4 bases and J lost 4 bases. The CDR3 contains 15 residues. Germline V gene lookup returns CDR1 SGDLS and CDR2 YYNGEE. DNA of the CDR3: TGTGCCAGCAGCCCCCGACAGGGGAGAAGAGAGACCCAGTACTTC. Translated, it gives CASSPRQGRRETQYF.

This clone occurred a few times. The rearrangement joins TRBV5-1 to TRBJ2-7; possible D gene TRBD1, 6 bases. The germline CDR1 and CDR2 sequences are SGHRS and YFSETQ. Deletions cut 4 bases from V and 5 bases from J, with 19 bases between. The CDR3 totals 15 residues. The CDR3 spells CASSLGHADADEQYF. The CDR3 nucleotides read TGCGCCAGCAGCCTGGGACACGCGGATGCGGACGAGCAGTACTTC.

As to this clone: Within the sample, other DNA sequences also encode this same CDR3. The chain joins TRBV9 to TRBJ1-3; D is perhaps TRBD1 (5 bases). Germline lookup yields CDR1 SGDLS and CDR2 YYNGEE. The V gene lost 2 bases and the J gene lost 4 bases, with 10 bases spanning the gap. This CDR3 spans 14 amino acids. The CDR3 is CASSVQGSGNTIYF. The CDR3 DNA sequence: TGTGCCAGCAGCGTCCAGGGATCCGGAAACACCATATATTTT.

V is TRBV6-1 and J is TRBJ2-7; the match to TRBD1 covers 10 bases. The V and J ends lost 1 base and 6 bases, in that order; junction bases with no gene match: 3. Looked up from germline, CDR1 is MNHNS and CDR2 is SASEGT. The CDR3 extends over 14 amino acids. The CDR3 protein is CASSEGQGASEQYF. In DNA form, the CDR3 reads TGTGCCAGCAGTGAAGGACAGGGGGCTAGCGAGCAGTACTTC.

The DNA for the CDR3 is TGCGCCAGCAGCCAGACTAGCGGGAGGGCCTCTAGCCTTGATGGTGAGCAGTTCTTC. Residues: CASSQTSGRASSLDGEQFF. The chain joins TRBV4-1 to TRBJ2-1; 14 positions agree with TRBD2. V lost 3 bases and J lost 9; bases outside the gene matches: 16. CDR3 length: 19 amino acids. The germline gives CDR1 MGHRA, CDR2 YSYEKL.

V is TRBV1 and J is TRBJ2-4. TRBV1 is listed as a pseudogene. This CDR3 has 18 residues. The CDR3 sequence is CTSSQAPGPRLAKNIQYF. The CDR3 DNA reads TGCACCAGCAGCCAAGCGCCGGGCCCCAGATTAGCCAAAAACATTCAGTACTTC.

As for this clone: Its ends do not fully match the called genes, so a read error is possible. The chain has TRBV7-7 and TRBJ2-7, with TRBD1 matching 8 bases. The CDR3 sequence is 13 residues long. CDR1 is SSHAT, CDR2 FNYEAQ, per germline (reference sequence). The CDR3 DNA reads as TGTGCTAGCAGCGCGGACAGGGTGGGGGAGCAGTACTTC. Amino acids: CASSADRVGEQYF.

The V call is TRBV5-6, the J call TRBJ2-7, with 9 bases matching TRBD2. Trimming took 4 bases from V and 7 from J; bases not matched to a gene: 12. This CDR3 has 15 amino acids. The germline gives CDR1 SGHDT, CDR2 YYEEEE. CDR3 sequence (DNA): TGTGCCAGCAGCGCGCCCGGGACTAGCAAGAGGGAGCAGTACTTC. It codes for CASSAPGTSKREQYF.

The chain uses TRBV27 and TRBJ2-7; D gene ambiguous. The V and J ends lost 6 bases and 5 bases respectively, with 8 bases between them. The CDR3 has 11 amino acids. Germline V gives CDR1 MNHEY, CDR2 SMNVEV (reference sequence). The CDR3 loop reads CASRNYDEQYF. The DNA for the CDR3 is TGTGCCAGCAGAAACTACGACGAGCAGTACTTC.

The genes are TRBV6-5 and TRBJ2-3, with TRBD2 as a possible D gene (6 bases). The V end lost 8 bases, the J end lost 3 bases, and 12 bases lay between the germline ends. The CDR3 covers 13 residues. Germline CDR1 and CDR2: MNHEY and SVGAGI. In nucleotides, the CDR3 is TGTGCCAGCGGGGAGGTTGGGACAGATACGCAGTATTTT. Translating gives CASGEVGTDTQYF.

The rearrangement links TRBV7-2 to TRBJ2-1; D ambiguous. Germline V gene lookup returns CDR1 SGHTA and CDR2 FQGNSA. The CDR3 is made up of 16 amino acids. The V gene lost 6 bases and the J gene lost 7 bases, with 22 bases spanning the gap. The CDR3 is CASRPRATSALNEQFF. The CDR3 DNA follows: TGTGCCAGCAGGCCTCGGGCCACGAGTGCCTTAAATGAGCAGTTCTTC. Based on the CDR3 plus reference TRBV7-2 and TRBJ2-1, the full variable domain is GAGVSQSPSNKVTEKGKDVELRCDPISGHTALYWYRQSLGQGLEFLIYFQGNSAPDKSGLPSDRFSAERTGGSVSTLTIQRTQQEDSAVYLCASRPRATSALNEQFFGPGTRLTVL.

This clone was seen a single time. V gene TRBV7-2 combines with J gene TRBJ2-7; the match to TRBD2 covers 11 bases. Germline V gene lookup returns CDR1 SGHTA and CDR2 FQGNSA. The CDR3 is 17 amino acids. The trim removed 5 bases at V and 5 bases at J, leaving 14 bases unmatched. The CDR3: CASSPPVAGGPNHEQYF. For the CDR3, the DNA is TGTGCCAGCAGCCCCCCCGTAGCGGGAGGGCCGAACCACGAGCAGTACTTC.

CDR3 in amino acids: CASSWGSDTQYF. CDR3 coding DNA: TGTGCCAGCAGCTGGGGGTCAGATACGCAGTATTTT. The genes are TRBV11-2 and TRBJ2-3; D is tentatively TRBD1 or TRBD2 (5 bases each). Trimming shortened V by 4 bases and J by 4 bases, and 6 bases separated the two germline ends. The germline CDR1 and CDR2 sequences are SGHAT and FQNNGV. This CDR3 has 12 residues.

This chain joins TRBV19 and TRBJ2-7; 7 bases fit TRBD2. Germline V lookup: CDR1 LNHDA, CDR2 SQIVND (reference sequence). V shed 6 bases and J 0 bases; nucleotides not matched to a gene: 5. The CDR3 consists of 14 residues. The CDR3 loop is CASRPWGGSYEQYF. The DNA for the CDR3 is TGTGCCAGTAGGCCCTGGGGGGGCTCCTACGAGCAGTACTTC.

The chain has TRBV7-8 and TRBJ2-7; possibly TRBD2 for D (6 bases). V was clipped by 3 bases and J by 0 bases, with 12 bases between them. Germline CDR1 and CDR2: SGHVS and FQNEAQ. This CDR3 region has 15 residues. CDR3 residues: CASSLPGGDSYEQYF. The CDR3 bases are TGTGCCAGCAGCTTGCCCGGCGGGGACTCCTACGAGCAGTACTTC.

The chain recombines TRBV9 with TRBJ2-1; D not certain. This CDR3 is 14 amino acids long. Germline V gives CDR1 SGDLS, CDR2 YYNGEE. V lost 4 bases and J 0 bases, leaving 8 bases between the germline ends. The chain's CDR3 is CASSPMSSYNEQFF. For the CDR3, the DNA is TGTGCCAGCAGCCCGATGAGCTCCTACAATGAGCAGTTCTTC.

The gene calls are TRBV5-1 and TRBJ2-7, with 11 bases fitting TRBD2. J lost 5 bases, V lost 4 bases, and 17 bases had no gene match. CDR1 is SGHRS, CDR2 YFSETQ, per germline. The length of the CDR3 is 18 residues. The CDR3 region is CASSPALAGGPTVDEQYF. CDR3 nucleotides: TGCGCCAGCAGCCCGGCGCTAGCGGGAGGACCGACGGTCGACGAGCAGTACTTC.

CDR3 nucleotide sequence: TGTGCCAGCATCCCGGGACAGGGTCCCTACGAGCAGTACTTC. It codes for CASIPGQGPYEQYF. The chain uses TRBV28 and TRBJ2-7; 9 bases match TRBD1. This CDR3 spans 14 amino acids. The germline CDR1 and CDR2 sequences are MDHEN and SYDVKM. The V segment lost 7 bases and the J segment 2 bases; nucleotides outside the gene matches: 6.

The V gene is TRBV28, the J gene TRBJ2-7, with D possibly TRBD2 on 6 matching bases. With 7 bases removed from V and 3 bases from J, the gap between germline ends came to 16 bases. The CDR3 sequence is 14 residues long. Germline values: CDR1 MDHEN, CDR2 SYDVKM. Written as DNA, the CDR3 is TGTGCCAGCACCTATCACCCGGGACTCTACGAGCAGTACTTC. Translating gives CASTYHPGLYEQYF. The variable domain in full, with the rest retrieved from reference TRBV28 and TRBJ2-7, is DVKVTQSSRYLVKRTGEKVFLECVQDMDHENMFWYRQDPGLGLRLIYFSYDVKMKEKGDIPEGYSVSREKKERFSLILESASTNQTSMYLCASTYHPGLYEQYFGPGTRLTVT.

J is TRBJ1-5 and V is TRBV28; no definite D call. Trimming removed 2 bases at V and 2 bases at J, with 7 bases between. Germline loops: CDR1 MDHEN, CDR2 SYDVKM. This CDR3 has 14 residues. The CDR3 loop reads CASSLGLRNQPQHF. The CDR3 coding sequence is TGTGCCAGCAGTTTAGGACTCCGCAATCAGCCCCAGCATTTT.

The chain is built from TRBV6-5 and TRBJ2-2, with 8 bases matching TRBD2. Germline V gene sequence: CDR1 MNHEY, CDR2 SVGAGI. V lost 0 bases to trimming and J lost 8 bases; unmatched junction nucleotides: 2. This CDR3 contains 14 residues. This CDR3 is CASSYSGTRGELFF. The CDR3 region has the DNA TGTGCCAGCAGTTACTCGGGGACTAGGGGGGAGCTGTTTTTT.